This T cell receptor (beta chain) derives from a study of CXCR3-negative and CXCR3-positive naive CD8 T cells. Study at large: Across all libraries, TRB reads numbered around 150 million, with about 1.5 +/- 0.3 million in each library. Study observations and caveats: CXCR3-negative naive cells had less hydrophobic TRB CDR3s than did CXCR3-positive naive cells. For memory CD8+ cells diversity was much lower, but both naive subsets had comparably high diversity.

The authors made the TRB cDNA libraries by 5' RACE using UMI labels. TCRdb reprocessed the 5' RACE reads; each CDR3 protein has one entry and no DNA is given. Recorded for this sample: under 150,000 distinct CDR3 sequences. Subsets of CD8+ T cells were each sorted in triplicate at some 300,000 cells apiece. Among CD8+ T cells, naive ones were CD45RO-CCR7+CD27+CD95-. As regards this clonotype: Its antigen is unidentified.

The TCR originated in a human donor in good health. Some clones in this sample may be carry-over from other donors' samples. Sequencing used naive CXCR3+ CD8+ T cells from blood. The subset denotes: CD45RO-CCR7+CD27+CD95- naive CD8+ T cells expressing CXCR3 (TNR3+).

This CDR3 is CASSAEGISTDEQYF. V is TRBV9 and J is TRBJ2-7; the D call from TCRdb, TRBD2, cannot be confirmed without DNA. Germline loops: CDR1 SGDLS, CDR2 YYNGEE. The CDR3 consists of 15 residues.